The 6 T cell receptor beta chains below come from one sample, sequenced in a study of Tregs in tolerant kidney transplant recipients. The repertoire was sequenced with immunoSEQ multiplex PCR; TCRdb's copy has only in-frame clones and lacks some. Its clone listing holds over 14,000 clones. The nonmyeloablative bone marrow transplants came from related graft donors, with transient mixed chimerism. The source material was CD4+ T cells from blood (PBMCs), sampled 12 months after the transplant. These TCRs come from a human patient who received a combined kidney and bone marrow transplant. Some T cells may be the graft donor's.

As to this clone: The read finishes 3 residues shy of the CDR3 end, and the germline J gene is used to complete it. This chain joins TRBV20-1 and TRBJ2-7; tentatively, D is TRBD1 (6 bases). In germline, CDR1 is DFQATT, CDR2 SNEGSKA (reference sequence). The CDR3 spans 13 residues. Trimming removed 6 bases at V and 5 bases at J, with 17 bases between. The DNA read from the CDR3 is TGCAGTGCCCATCGGGACACCGTCCACGAG. It codes for CSAHRDTVHE. The CDR3 in its entirety is CSAHRDTVHEQYF.

The CDR3 bases that were read are TGCGCCAGCAGCCCCCTGGGGACGGACAGGGGAAGTTGGATCACAGATACG. This encodes CASSPLGTDRGSWITDT. The entire CDR3 sequence reads CASSPLGTDRGSWITDTQYF. V usage is TRBV5-1 and J usage is TRBJ2-3; 9 nucleotides agree with TRBD1. The CDR3 is cut off 3 residues early in the read; its end comes from the germline J gene. Germline CDR1 SGHRS, CDR2 YFSETQ. With 4 bases clipped from V and 2 bases from J, the junction kept 20 bases outside the gene matches. The CDR3 is 20 residues long.

As to this clone: The sequence runs out 3 residues before the end of the CDR3; the remainder is reconstructed from the germline J gene. This rearrangement joins TRBV20-1 to TRBJ1-6; 7 nucleotides match TRBD1. The germline CDR1 and CDR2 sequences are DFQATT and SNEGSKA (reference sequence). V was pared by 4 bases and J by 5 bases, with 2 bases of the junction left unmatched. The CDR3 has 13 amino acids. CDR3: CSAIGTDNSPLHF. CDR3 DNA (partial): TGCAGTGCTATAGGGACAGATAATTCACCC.

The covered CDR3 bases are TGTGCCAGCAGCGGGACAGTTAGCAATCAGCCC. It codes for CASSGTVSNQP. The whole CDR3 region reads CASSGTVSNQPQHF. The chain employs TRBV2 and TRBJ1-5; 7 positions agree with TRBD1. Read data end 3 residues before the CDR3 end; the end is taken from the germline J gene. Losses at the gene ends were 6 bases for V and 0 bases for J; bases not matched to a gene: 2. The CDR3 totals 14 residues. Germline CDR1 and CDR2: SNHLY and FYNNEI.

This clone is labeled medium-sized based on frequency. The read falls 3 residues short of the CDR3 end, and the missing part is taken from the germline J gene. The rearrangement joins TRBV20-1 to TRBJ1-1; D gene uncertain. V was clipped by 1 base and J by 1 base, with 7 bases between them. The CDR3 runs to 13 residues. CDR1 and CDR2 (germline): DFQATT, SNEGSKA (reference sequence). CDR3 sequence: CSARVLKNTEAFF. The sequenced CDR3 bases are TGCAGTGCTAGAGTCCTAAAGAACACTGAA.

Worth noting for this clone: The read ends 3 residues early relative to the CDR3; the germline J gene fills the gap. The chain employs TRBV27 and TRBJ2-7; 7 bases are shared with TRBD2. The CDR3 length is 14 residues. From germline, CDR1 is MNHEY and CDR2 SMNVEV (reference sequence). V trimming: 3 bases; J trimming: 2 bases; junction bases outside the gene matches: 4. CDR3 region: CASSLASGAYEQYF. The CDR3 DNA, read in part, is TGTGCCAGCAGTTTGGCTAGCGGTGCCTACGAG.